Listed below are T cell receptor beta chains from one sample, sequenced in a study of T cells expressing NK-cell markers. Using the 5' RACE reads, TCRdb records one entry per CDR3 protein without DNA. Its table lists some 600,000 distinct CDR3 sequences. The sequenced sample consisted of blood T cells: a sorted CD56 or NKG2C T cell subset, CD4+ or CD8+ T cells, or bulk PBMC T cells (not recorded which). All receptors come from a man aged 18 to 30 in good health. Both conserved end residues are part of each CDR3.

j_call	v_call	cdr3_aa
TRBJ2-6	TRBV5-6	CASSWPGLRDSGANVLTF
TRBJ2-1	TRBV5-5	CASSQLGTSSYNEQFF
TRBJ2-2	TRBV20-1	CSARDLSGGNTGELFF
TRBJ2-1	TRBV6-1	CASSRHTGGVNEQFF
TRBJ2-7	TRBV5-1	CASSLGDVTTYEQYF
TRBJ2-1	TRBV11-2	CASSRIPRLAGRPHNEQFF
TRBJ2-7	TRBV20-1	CSALDRGSSYEQYF
TRBJ2-3	TRBV21-1	CASSSGGLGADTQYF
TRBJ2-1	TRBV10-3	CAISTTGTRGTGEQFF
TRBJ1-1	TRBV11-2	CASTAGPPGITEAFF
TRBJ2-3	TRBV5-1	CASSQEPSGRIDTQYF
TRBJ2-1	TRBV12-3/TRBV12-4	CASSLSTDPNEQFF
TRBJ2-5	TRBV20-1	CSGVEVVQETQYF
TRBJ2-2	TRBV29-1	CSVVGGLTGELFF
TRBJ2-2	TRBV20-1	CSARAAPGNTGELFF
TRBJ2-7	TRBV9	CASSVDTGTPNEQYF
TRBJ2-5	TRBV3-1	CASSLRRGSGNQGETQYF
TRBJ2-2	TRBV7-2	CASRRPGTSNTGELFF
TRBJ1-1	TRBV12-3/TRBV12-4	CASSLGGRYPEAFF
TRBJ1-1	TRBV29-1	CSGDRDTEAFF
TRBJ1-2	TRBV3-1	CASSQAVRTGDGYTF
TRBJ2-4	TRBV4-3	CASSHPGVGNIQYF
TRBJ1-6	TRBV20-1	CSARDSSYNSPLHF
TRBJ2-7	TRBV14	CASSEIAGVSYEQYF
TRBJ1-3	TRBV24-1	CATSAGPGNTIYF
TRBJ1-1	TRBV7-2	CASSRDRGRRDTEAFF
TRBJ1-4	TRBV5-1	CASSLGNLGGEKLFF
TRBJ1-2	TRBV20-1	CSAPEGGGASYGYTF
TRBJ2-1	TRBV24-1	CATSDRQGLYSYNEQFF
TRBJ1-3	TRBV6-5	CASSYSVPSSGNTIYF
TRBJ2-3	TRBV24-1	CATSDSGLAGDTDTQYF
TRBJ1-2	TRBV12-3/TRBV12-4	CASSSKGGWGYGYTF
TRBJ2-3	TRBV6-1	CASRDRGLSTDTQYF
TRBJ1-2	TRBV19	CASNLGQIYGYTF
TRBJ2-1	TRBV20-1	CSARDPALAGEYNEQFF
TRBJ2-3	TRBV9	CASSVDTGADTQYF
TRBJ2-3	TRBV20-1	CSASRSLSTDTQYF
TRBJ2-5	TRBV15	CATSRVRRGETQYF
TRBJ2-7	TRBV6-2/TRBV6-3	CASSYGSGSSYEQYF
TRBJ2-1	TRBV11-3	CASSSRGVNEQFF
TRBJ2-2	TRBV6-1	CASSKTAGTLNTGELFF